What follows are 14 T cell receptor beta chains derived from one specimen sequenced in a study of blood T cell repertoires in COVID-19. Repertoires were generated with immunoSEQ multiplex PCR, while TCRdb's copy carries only in-frame clones and drops some. The sample carries over 200,000 clones, roughly 87% recorded once. The sequencing sample was made of peripheral blood. Receptors originate from a young woman who had recovered from COVID-19.

This clone was seen a handful of times. The chain recombines TRBV18 with TRBJ2-1; TRBD2 matches 7 bases. The length of the CDR3 is 14 residues. The V segment lost 10 bases and the J segment 9 bases; nucleotides outside the gene matches: 15. In germline, CDR1 is KGHSH, CDR2 LQKENI. CDR3 loop: CAKTKRTRIGEQFF. The DNA for the CDR3 is TGTGCCAAAACAAAGAGGACTAGAATCGGTGAGCAGTTCTTC.

The chain has TRBV9 and TRBJ2-1; perhaps TRBD1 as D (7 bases). Germline V gene lookup returns CDR1 SGDLS and CDR2 YYNGEE. Trimming pared 2 bases from V and 6 bases from J, leaving 15 bases between. The CDR3 contains 15 residues. The CDR3 DNA follows: TGTGCCAGCAGCGTGTCAGGGGGGACCGGCAATGAGCAGTTCTTC. As protein: CASSVSGGTGNEQFF.

A few counts support this clone. The chain carries TRBV4-3 and TRBJ2-6, with 8 bases lining up with TRBD1. J lost 4 bases, V lost 0 bases, and 8 bases had no gene match. Germline assignment: CDR1 LGHNA and CDR2 YSLEER. CDR3 length: 18 amino acids. The CDR3 bases are TGCGCCAGCAGCCAAGAGCCCCAGGGGGCGCCAGGGGCCAACGTCCTGACTTTC. It translates to CASSQEPQGAPGANVLTF.

The rearrangement joins TRBV4-1 to TRBJ2-3, with unresolved D. The CDR3 has 14 residues. Trimming took 1 base from V and 6 from J, leaving 11 bases between them. Germline loops: CDR1 MGHRA, CDR2 YSYEKL. The CDR3 is CASSQGSSVDTQYF. In DNA, the CDR3 is TGCGCCAGCAGCCAAGGTAGTAGTGTGGATACGCAGTATTTT.

The chain links TRBV19 to TRBJ1-4, with unresolved D. V was shortened by 7 bases and J by 1 base, with 10 bases between the two germline ends. There are 14 residues in the CDR3. Germline-derived CDR1 and CDR2 are LNHDA and SQIVND (reference sequence). In DNA form, the CDR3 reads TGTGCCAGTAACCACGGGATAACTAATGAAAAACTGTTTTTT. Translating gives CASNHGITNEKLFF.

This clone was recorded a few times. The rearrangement joins TRBV9 to TRBJ2-7, with D perhaps TRBD2 (6 bases). The germline V gene has CDR1 SGDLS and CDR2 YYNGEE. The CDR3 has 13 amino acids. V was shortened by 3 bases and J by 6 bases, with 13 bases between the two germline ends. Written as DNA, the CDR3 is TGTGCCAGCAGCGAGGAGGGGTCGGGCGAGCAGTACTTC. Translating it yields CASSEEGSGEQYF. The full variable domain, completed using reference TRBV9 and TRBJ2-7, is DSGVTQTPKHLITATGQRVTLRCSPRSGDLSVYWYQQSLDQGLQFLIQYYNGEERAKGNILERFSAQQFPDLHSELNLSSLELGDSALYFCASSEEGSGEQYFGPGTRLTVT.

The chain combines TRBV7-9 with TRBJ2-1, with 12 bases matching TRBD2. Germline loops: CDR1 SEHNR, CDR2 FQNEAQ (reference sequence). The CDR3 consists of 16 residues. Unmatched junction bases numbered 3, after V lost 4 bases and J lost 2 bases. The CDR3 nucleotides are TGTGCCAGCAGCTCGACTAGCGGGAGCACCTACAATGAGCAGTTCTTC. Protein sequence: CASSSTSGSTYNEQFF.

The J gene is TRBJ2-2, the V gene TRBV7-2, with 7 bases fitting TRBD2. The length of the CDR3 is 15 residues. CDR1 SGHTA and CDR2 FQGNSA come from the germline V gene. Trimming removed 6 bases from V and 2 bases from J; junction bases left unmatched: 6. The CDR3 loop reads CASRAGGINTGELFF. The CDR3, as DNA: TGTGCCAGCAGGGCCGGGGGGATAAACACCGGGGAGCTGTTTTTT.

V usage is TRBV9 and J usage is TRBJ1-3; 9 positions agree with TRBD1. Germline lookup yields CDR1 SGDLS and CDR2 YYNGEE. V lost 2 bases and J lost 4; bases outside the gene matches: 10. The CDR3 consists of 17 residues. CDR3 region: CASSVSYRGRAGNTIYF. The CDR3 DNA reads TGTGCCAGCAGCGTTTCTTACAGGGGGCGCGCAGGAAACACCATATATTTT.

The chain joins TRBV27 to TRBJ1-2; 7 positions agree with TRBD1. Per the germline V gene, CDR1 is MNHEY and CDR2 is SMNVEV (reference sequence). The CDR3 totals 14 residues. Trimming removed 5 bases from V and 5 bases from J; junction bases left unmatched: 8. The CDR3: CASSTLDREYGYTF. CDR3 sequence (DNA): TGTGCCAGCAGTACGCTCGACAGGGAGTATGGCTACACCTTC.

This clone has only a few counts. The CDR3 nucleotides are TGTGCCAGCAGTTTAACCCGGACAGGCCAAGCTTTCTTT. It is translated as CASSLTRTGQAFF. This sequence joins TRBV12-3 or TRBV12-4 and TRBJ1-1; 7 bases match TRBD1. The junction had 6 bases not matched to a gene; V was cut back by 2 bases and J by 9 bases. CDR3 size: 13 residues.

This clone turned up a few times. This chain uses TRBV6-4 with TRBJ2-2; D remains ambiguous. The CDR3 has 13 amino acids. The ends were cut back, 3 bases at V and 6 bases at J, with 8 bases in the middle. The germline CDR1 and CDR2 sequences are MRHNA and SNTAGT. The CDR3 region is CASSERVAGELFF. Here the CDR3 DNA reads TGTGCCAGCAGTGAAAGAGTAGCCGGGGAGCTGTTTTTT.

The table lists this clone with a count of one. The rearrangement uses TRBV9 and TRBJ1-2, with D possibly TRBD1 on 5 matching bases. V was shortened by 5 bases and J by 2 bases, with 10 bases between the two germline ends. CDR3 size: 13 residues. From germline, CDR1 is SGDLS and CDR2 YYNGEE. The CDR3 is CASRGEGNYGYTF. The DNA for the CDR3 is TGTGCCAGCAGAGGGGAAGGAAACTATGGCTACACCTTC.

The rearrangement links TRBV28 to TRBJ2-7; no reliable D call. The germline V and J ends were trimmed by 3 bases and 4 bases, with 7 bases remaining between them. The germline gives CDR1 MDHEN, CDR2 SYDVKM. The CDR3 covers 12 residues. CDR3 DNA sequence: TGTGCCAGCAGTTTCGTAGTTTACGAGCAGTACTTC. It yields the protein CASSFVVYEQYF.